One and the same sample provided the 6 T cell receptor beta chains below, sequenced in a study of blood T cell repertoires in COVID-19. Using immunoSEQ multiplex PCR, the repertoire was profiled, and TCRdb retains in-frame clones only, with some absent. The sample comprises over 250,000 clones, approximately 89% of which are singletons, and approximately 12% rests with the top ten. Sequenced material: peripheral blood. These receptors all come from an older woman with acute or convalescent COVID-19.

CDR3 DNA sequence: TGTGCCAGCAGCCCCGACAGAACCGGGGAGCTGTTTTTT. Amino acid sequence: CASSPDRTGELFF. The V and J genes are TRBV7-9 and TRBJ2-2, with a weak D call TRBD1 (5 bases). The CDR3 sequence is 13 residues long. CDR1 and CDR2 (germline): SEHNR, FQNEAQ (reference sequence). Trimming stripped 5 bases from V and 5 bases from J, with 9 bases between.

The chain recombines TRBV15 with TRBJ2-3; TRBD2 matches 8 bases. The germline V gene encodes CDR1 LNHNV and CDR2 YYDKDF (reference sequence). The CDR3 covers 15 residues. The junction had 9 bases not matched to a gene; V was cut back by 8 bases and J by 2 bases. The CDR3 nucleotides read TGTGCCACCTGCCAAAGAGCGGGGGCCACAGATACGCAGTATTTT. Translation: CATCQRAGATDTQYF.

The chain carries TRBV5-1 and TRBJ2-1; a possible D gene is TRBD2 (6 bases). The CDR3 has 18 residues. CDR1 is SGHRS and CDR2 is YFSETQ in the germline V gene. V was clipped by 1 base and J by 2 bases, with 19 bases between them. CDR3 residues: CASSLTQGGRSTYNEQFF. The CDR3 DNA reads TGCGCCAGCAGCTTGACCCAGGGAGGCAGGAGTACCTACAATGAGCAGTTCTTC.

CDR3 DNA sequence: TGTGCCAGCAGCAAAGAAGGGGGTTGCAACACCGGGGAGCTGTTTTTT. It is translated as CASSKEGGCNTGELFF. The chain has TRBV21-1 and TRBJ2-2; no DNA check was done on the table's D call, TRBD1. TRBV21-1 is termed a pseudogene. The CDR3 loop spans 16 amino acids.

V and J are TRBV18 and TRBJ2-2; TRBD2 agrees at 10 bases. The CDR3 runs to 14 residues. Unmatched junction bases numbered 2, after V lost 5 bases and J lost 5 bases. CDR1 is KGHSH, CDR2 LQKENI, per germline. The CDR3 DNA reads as TGTGCCAGCTCAGTGACTAGCGGGACCGGGGAGCTGTTTTTT. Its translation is CASSVTSGTGELFF.

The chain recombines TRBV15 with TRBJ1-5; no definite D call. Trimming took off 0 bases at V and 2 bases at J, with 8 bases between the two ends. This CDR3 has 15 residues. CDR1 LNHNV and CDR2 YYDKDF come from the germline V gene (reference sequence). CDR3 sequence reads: CATSRDPSGNQPQHF. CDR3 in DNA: TGTGCCACCAGCAGAGATCCATCGGGCAATCAGCCCCAGCATTTT.